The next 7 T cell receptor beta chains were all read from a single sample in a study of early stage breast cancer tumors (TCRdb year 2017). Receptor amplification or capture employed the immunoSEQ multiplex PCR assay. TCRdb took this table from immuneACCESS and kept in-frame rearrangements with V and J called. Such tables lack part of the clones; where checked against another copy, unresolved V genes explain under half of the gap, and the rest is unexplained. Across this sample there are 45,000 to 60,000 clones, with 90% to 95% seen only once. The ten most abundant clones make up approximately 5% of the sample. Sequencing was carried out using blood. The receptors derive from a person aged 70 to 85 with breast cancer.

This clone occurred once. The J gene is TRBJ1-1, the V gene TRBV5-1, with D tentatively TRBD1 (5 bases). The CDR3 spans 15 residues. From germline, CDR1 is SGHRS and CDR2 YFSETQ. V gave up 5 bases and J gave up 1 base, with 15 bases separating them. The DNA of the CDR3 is TGCGCCAGCAGTCTCACTATCGGACAGAACACTGAAGCTTTCTTT. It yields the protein CASSLTIGQNTEAFF.

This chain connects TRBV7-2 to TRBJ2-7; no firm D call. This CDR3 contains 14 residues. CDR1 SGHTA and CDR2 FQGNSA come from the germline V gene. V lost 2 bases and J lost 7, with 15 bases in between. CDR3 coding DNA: TGTGCCAGCAGCTTAAGCGCCAGCGAACTAGAGCAGTACTTC. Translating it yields CASSLSASELEQYF.

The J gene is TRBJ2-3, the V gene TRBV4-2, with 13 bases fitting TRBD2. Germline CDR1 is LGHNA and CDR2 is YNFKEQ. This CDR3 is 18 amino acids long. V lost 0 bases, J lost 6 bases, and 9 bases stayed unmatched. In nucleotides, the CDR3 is TGTGCCAGCAGCCAAGAGGGCAGACTAGCGGGAGGAACCGATACGCAGTATTTT. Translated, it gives CASSQEGRLAGGTDTQYF.

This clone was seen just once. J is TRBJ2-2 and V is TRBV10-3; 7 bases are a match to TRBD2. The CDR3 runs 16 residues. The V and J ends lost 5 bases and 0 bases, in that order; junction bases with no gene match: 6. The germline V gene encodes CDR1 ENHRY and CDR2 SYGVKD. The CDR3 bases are TGTGCCATCAGTCATTCTAGCGGAACGAACACCGGGGAGCTGTTTTTT. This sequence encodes CAISHSSGTNTGELFF.

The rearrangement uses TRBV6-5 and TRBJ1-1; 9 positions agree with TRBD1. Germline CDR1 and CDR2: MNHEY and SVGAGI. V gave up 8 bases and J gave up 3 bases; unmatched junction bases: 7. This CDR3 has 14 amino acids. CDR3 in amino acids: CASATGGWDTEAFF. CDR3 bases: TGTGCCAGCGCTACAGGGGGCTGGGACACTGAAGCTTTCTTT.

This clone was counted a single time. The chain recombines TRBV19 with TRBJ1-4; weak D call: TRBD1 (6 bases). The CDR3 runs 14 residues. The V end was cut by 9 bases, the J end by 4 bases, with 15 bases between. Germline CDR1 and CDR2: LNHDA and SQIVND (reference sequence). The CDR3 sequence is CASQTTGRNEKLFF. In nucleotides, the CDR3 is TGTGCCAGCCAAACGACAGGACGTAATGAAAAACTGTTTTTT.

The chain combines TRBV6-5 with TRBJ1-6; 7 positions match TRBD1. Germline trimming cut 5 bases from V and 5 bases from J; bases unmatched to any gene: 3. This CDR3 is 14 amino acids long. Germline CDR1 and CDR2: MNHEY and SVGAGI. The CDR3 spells CASSVDRNNSPLHF. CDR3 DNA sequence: TGTGCCAGCAGTGTGGACAGGAATAATTCACCCCTCCACTTT.